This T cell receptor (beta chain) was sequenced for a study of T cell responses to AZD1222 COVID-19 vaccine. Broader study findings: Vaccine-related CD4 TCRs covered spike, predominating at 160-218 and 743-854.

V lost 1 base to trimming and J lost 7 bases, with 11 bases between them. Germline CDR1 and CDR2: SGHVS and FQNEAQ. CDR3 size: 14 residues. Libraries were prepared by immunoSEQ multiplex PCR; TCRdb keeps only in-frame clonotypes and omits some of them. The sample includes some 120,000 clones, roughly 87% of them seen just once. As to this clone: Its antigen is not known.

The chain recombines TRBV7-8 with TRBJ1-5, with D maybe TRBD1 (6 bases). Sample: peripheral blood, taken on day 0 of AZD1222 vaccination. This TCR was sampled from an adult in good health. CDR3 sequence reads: CASSLGGTRQPQHF. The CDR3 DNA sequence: TGTGCCAGCAGCTTAGGCGGGACAAGACAGCCCCAGCATTTT.